The rows below give T cell receptor beta chains drawn from one sample of a study of T-cell reconstitution after alpha-beta-depleted transplantation in children. TCRdb re-analysed the PCR reads in MiXCR, keeping a single row per CDR3 protein. Here the sample spans over 45,000 distinct CDR3 sequences, nearly 9.5% being singletons. Here the sequenced sample was PBMCs, mostly from graft donor cells, taken 60 days after TCRalphabeta/CD19-depleted stem cell transplant. The receptor set was obtained from a male patient between 2 and 10 years old who had a stem cell transplant for chronic granulomatous disease, so the T cells may come from the graft donor. CDR3s include the opening cysteine and the closing phenylalanine or tryptophan. D genes are given only for firm matches. Clone size is stated in some rows and not others, as once, few, many or a class when expanded.

abundance: many; j_gene: TRBJ2-3; d_gene: NA; v_gene: TRBV7-2; CDR3aa: CASSYSGLNTDTQYF; CDR3nt: TGTGCCAGCAGCTACAGCGGATTAAACACAGATACGCAGTATTTT
abundance: NA; j_gene: TRBJ2-5; d_gene: NA; v_gene: TRBV7-9; CDR3aa: CASSQIRDKETQYF; CDR3nt: TGTGCCAGCAGCCAGATTCGGGATAAAGAGACCCAGTACTTC
abundance: NA; j_gene: TRBJ2-7; d_gene: TRBD2; v_gene: TRBV18; CDR3aa: CASSPTRLAGEYEQYF; CDR3nt: TGTGCCAGCTCACCCACTCGACTAGCGGGCGAGTACGAGCAGTACTTC
abundance: many; j_gene: TRBJ2-1; d_gene: TRBD2; v_gene: TRBV11-2; CDR3aa: CASSPGLRTSGRGNEQFF; CDR3nt: TGTGCCAGCAGCCCGGGACTCCGGACTAGCGGGAGAGGCAATGAGCAGTTCTTC
abundance: many; j_gene: TRBJ2-3; d_gene: TRBD2; v_gene: TRBV10-3; CDR3aa: CAISALAGSTDTQYF; CDR3nt: TGTGCCATCAGTGCACTAGCGGGTTCCACAGATACGCAGTATTTT
abundance: few; j_gene: TRBJ2-7; d_gene: TRBD1; v_gene: TRBV5-3; CDR3aa: CAMGPGQGNGEQYF; CDR3nt: TGTGCCATGGGCCCTGGACAGGGAAACGGCGAGCAGTACTTC
abundance: few; j_gene: TRBJ1-5; d_gene: NA; v_gene: TRBV20-1; CDR3aa: CSASEGPNQPQHF; CDR3nt: TGCAGTGCTAGTGAGGGCCCTAATCAGCCCCAGCATTTT
abundance: NA; j_gene: TRBJ2-1; d_gene: NA; v_gene: TRBV5-1; CDR3aa: CASSLGSNVGGGEQFF; CDR3nt: TGCGCCAGCAGCTTGGGGTCCAATGTAGGGGGTGGAGAGCAGTTCTTC
abundance: NA; j_gene: TRBJ2-7; d_gene: NA; v_gene: TRBV6-2/TRBV6-3; CDR3aa: CASSSLPRRVISYEQYF; CDR3nt: TGTGCCAGCAGTTCGCTTCCCCGGAGGGTAATCTCCTACGAGCAGTACTTC
abundance: many; j_gene: TRBJ2-1; d_gene: NA; v_gene: TRBV7-9; CDR3aa: CASSLGPTLYNEQFF; CDR3nt: TGTGCCAGCAGCTTAGGACCGACCCTCTACAATGAGCAGTTCTTC
abundance: many; j_gene: TRBJ2-7; d_gene: NA; v_gene: TRBV7-3; CDR3aa: CASSPGPTYEQYF; CDR3nt: TGTGCCAGCAGCCCCGGTCCTACCTACGAGCAGTACTTC
abundance: few; j_gene: TRBJ2-1; d_gene: NA; v_gene: TRBV20-1; CDR3aa: CSATQLVSSYNEQFF; CDR3nt: TGCAGTGCTACCCAACTAGTATCCTCCTACAATGAGCAGTTCTTC
abundance: few; j_gene: TRBJ1-4; d_gene: NA; v_gene: TRBV15; CDR3aa: CATSRDGENEKLFF; CDR3nt: TGTGCCACCAGCAGAGATGGAGAGAATGAAAAACTGTTTTTT
abundance: many; j_gene: TRBJ2-1; d_gene: NA; v_gene: TRBV11-2; CDR3aa: CASSPLVYDEQFF; CDR3nt: TGTGCCAGCAGCCCCCTAGTGTACGATGAGCAGTTCTTC
abundance: NA; j_gene: TRBJ1-4; d_gene: TRBD1; v_gene: TRBV28; CDR3aa: CASNRQGAREKLFF; CDR3nt: TGTGCCAGCAACAGACAGGGGGCGCGTGAAAAACTGTTTTTT
abundance: many; j_gene: TRBJ1-2; d_gene: NA; v_gene: TRBV14; CDR3aa: CASSLIPRGGYTF; CDR3nt: TGTGCCAGCAGCCTAATCCCCCGTGGCGGCTACACCTTC
abundance: few; j_gene: TRBJ1-2; d_gene: TRBD1; v_gene: TRBV5-4; CDR3aa: CASSLTGGGKSYGYTF; CDR3nt: TGTGCCAGCAGCTTGACAGGGGGGGGGAAGTCCTATGGCTACACCTTC
abundance: many; j_gene: TRBJ2-3; d_gene: NA; v_gene: TRBV29-1; CDR3aa: CSVVSRLETSRDTQYF; CDR3nt: TGCAGCGTTGTATCGAGGCTGGAGACAAGCAGGGATACGCAGTATTTT
abundance: few; j_gene: TRBJ2-1; d_gene: TRBD2; v_gene: TRBV20-1; CDR3aa: CSASRLAGRGRNEQFF; CDR3nt: TGCAGTGCTAGCAGACTAGCGGGAAGAGGTCGAAATGAGCAGTTCTTC
abundance: NA; j_gene: TRBJ2-2; d_gene: TRBD1; v_gene: TRBV7-3; CDR3aa: CASSLRGTGTTGELFF; CDR3nt: TGTGCCAGCAGCTTAAGGGGGACAGGGACCACCGGGGAGCTGTTTTTT
abundance: few; j_gene: TRBJ2-5; d_gene: NA; v_gene: TRBV3-1; CDR3aa: CASSQDAVLAQYF; CDR3nt: TGTGCCAGCAGCCAAGATGCGGTACTGGCCCAGTACTTC
abundance: few; j_gene: TRBJ2-1; d_gene: NA; v_gene: TRBV18; CDR3aa: CASSPERLYNEQFF; CDR3nt: TGTGCCAGCTCACCCGAAAGACTGTACAATGAGCAGTTCTTC
abundance: many; j_gene: TRBJ1-3; d_gene: NA; v_gene: TRBV9; CDR3aa: CASSVATDSGNTIYF; CDR3nt: TGTGCCAGCAGCGTAGCGACGGACTCTGGAAACACCATATATTTT